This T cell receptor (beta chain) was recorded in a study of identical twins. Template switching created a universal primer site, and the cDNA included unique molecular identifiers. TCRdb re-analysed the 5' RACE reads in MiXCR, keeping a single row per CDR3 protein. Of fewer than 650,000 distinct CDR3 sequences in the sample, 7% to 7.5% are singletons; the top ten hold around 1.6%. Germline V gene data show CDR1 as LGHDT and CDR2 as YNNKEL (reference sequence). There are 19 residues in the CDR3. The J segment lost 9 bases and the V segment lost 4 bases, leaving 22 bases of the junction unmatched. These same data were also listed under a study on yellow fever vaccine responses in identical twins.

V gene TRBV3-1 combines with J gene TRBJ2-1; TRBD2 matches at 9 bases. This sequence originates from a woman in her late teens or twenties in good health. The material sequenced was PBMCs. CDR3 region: CASSPRHQRETSGSPEQFF. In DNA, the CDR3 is TGTGCCAGCAGCCCCCGACACCAAAGGGAGACTAGCGGAAGTCCTGAGCAGTTCTTC.